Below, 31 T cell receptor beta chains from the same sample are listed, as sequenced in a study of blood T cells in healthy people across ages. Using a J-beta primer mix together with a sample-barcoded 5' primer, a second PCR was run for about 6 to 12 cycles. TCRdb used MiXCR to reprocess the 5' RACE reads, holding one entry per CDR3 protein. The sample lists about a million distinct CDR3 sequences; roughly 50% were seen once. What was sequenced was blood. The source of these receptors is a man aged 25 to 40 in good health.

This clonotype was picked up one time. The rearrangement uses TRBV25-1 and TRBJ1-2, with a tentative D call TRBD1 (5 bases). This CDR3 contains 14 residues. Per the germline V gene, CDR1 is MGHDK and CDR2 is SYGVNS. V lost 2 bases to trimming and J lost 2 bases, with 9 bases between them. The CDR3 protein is CASSEKGSNYGYTF. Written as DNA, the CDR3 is TGTGCCAGCAGTGAAAAGGGGTCCAACTATGGCTACACCTTC.

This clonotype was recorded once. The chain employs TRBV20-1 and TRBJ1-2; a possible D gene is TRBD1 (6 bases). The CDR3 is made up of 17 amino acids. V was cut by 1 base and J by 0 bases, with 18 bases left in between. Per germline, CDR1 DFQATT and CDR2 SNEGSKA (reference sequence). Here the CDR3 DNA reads TGCAGTGCTAGAGGTACCTACGGGACACAGTCTAACTATGGCTACACCTTC. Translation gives CSARGTYGTQSNYGYTF.

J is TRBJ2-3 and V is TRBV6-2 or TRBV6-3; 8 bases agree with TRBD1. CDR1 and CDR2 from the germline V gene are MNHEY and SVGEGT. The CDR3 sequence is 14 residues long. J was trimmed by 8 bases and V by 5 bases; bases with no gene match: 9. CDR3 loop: CASSATGGAGTQYF. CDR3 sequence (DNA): TGTGCCAGCAGTGCAACAGGGGGTGCAGGTACGCAGTATTTT.

The CDR3 bases are TGTGCCTGGAGTGGGACAGGGTTTGATTCACCCCTCCACTTT. Translating it yields CAWSGTGFDSPLHF. V and J are TRBV30 and TRBJ1-6, with 8 bases fitting TRBD1. The V gene's germline CDR1 is GTSNPN and CDR2 SVGIG (reference sequence). This CDR3 region has 14 residues. V shed 1 base and J 8 bases; nucleotides not matched to a gene: 4.

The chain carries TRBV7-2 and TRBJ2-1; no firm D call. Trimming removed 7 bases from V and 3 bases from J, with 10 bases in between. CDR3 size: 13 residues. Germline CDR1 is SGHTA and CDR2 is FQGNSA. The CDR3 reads CASISGNYNEQFF. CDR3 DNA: TGTGCCAGCATCTCGGGCAACTACAATGAGCAGTTCTTC. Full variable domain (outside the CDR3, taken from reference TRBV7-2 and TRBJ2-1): GAGVSQSPSNKVTEKGKDVELRCDPISGHTALYWYRQSLGQGLEFLIYFQGNSAPDKSGLPSDRFSAERTGGSVSTLTIQRTQQEDSAVYLCASISGNYNEQFFGPGTRLTVL.

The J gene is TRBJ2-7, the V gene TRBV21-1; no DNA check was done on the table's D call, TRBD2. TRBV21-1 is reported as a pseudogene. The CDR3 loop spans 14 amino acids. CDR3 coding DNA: TGTGCCAGCAGTACGAAGCGGGAGGGCTACGAGCAGTACTTC. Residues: CASSTKREGYEQYF.

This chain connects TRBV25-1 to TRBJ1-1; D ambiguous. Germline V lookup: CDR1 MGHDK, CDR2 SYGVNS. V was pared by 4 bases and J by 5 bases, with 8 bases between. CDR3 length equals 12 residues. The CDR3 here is CASSGVRTEAFF. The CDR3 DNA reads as TGTGCCAGCAGTGGGGTGAGGACTGAAGCTTTCTTT.

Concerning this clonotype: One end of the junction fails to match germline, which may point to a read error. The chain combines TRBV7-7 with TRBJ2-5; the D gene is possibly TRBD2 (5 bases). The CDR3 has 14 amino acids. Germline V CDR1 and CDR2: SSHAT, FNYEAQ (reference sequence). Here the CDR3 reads CASSLAQVGETQYF. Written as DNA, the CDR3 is TGTGCTAGCAGCTTAGCGCAAGTTGGAGAGACCCAGTACTTC.

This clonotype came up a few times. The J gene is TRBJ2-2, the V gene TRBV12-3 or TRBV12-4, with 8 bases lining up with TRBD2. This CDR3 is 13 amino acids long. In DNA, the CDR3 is TGTGCAGGCGGGGGGCCGCGCGCCGGGGAGCTGTTTTTT. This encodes CAGGGPRAGELFF.

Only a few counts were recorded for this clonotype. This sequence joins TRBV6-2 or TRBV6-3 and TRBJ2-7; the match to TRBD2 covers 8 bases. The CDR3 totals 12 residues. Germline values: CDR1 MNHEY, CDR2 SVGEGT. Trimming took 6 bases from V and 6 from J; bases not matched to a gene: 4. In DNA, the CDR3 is TGTGCCAGCAGACCCACTAGCGGCGAGCAGTACTTC. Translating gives CASRPTSGEQYF.

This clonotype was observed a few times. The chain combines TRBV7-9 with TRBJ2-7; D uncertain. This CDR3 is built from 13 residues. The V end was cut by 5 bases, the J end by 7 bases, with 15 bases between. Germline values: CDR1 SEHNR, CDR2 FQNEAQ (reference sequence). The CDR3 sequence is CASSSRPFNEQYF. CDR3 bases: TGTGCCAGCAGCAGCAGACCCTTCAATGAGCAGTACTTC.

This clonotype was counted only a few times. CDR3 protein: CASSPQRGGADTQYF. The CDR3 nucleotides are TGTGCCAGCAGCCCTCAGCGGGGCGGGGCAGATACGCAGTATTTT. This chain uses TRBV7-3 with TRBJ2-3; 7 bases are a match to TRBD2. Germline assignment: CDR1 SGHTA and CDR2 FQGTGA. There are 15 residues in the CDR3. The J segment lost 4 bases and the V segment lost 5 bases, leaving 9 bases of the junction unmatched.

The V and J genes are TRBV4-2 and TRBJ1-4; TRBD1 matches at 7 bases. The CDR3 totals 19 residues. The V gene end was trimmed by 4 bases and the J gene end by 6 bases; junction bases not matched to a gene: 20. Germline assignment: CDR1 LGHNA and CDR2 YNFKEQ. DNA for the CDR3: TGTGCCAGCAGCCCACCCAAACGATGGCCGGGACAGCTTGATGAAAAACTGTTTTTT. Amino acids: CASSPPKRWPGQLDEKLFF.

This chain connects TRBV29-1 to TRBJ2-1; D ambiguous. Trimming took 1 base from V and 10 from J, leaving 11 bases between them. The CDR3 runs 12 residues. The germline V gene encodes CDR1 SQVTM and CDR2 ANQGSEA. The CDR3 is CSVEGEAPEQFF. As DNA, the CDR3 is TGCAGCGTTGAAGGGGAAGCACCCGAGCAGTTCTTC.

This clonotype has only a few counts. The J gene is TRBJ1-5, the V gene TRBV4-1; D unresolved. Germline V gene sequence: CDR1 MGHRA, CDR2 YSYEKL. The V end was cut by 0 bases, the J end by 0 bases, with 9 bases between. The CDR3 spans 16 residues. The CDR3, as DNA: TGCGCCAGCAGCCAAGAGAAGGGTTATAGCAATCAGCCCCAGCATTTT. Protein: CASSQEKGYSNQPQHF.

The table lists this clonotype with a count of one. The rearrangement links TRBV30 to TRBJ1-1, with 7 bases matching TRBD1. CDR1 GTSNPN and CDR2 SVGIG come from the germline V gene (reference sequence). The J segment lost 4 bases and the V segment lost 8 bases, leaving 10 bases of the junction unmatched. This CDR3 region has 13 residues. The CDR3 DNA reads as TGTGCCGCCCGACAGGGATCTGGCACTGAAGCTTTCTTT. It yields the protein CAARQGSGTEAFF.

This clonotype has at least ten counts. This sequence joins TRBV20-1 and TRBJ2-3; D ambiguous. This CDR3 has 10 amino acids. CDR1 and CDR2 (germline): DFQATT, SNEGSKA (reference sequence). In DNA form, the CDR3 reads TGCAGCGCTTACACAGATACGCAGTATTTT. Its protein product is CSAYTDTQYF.

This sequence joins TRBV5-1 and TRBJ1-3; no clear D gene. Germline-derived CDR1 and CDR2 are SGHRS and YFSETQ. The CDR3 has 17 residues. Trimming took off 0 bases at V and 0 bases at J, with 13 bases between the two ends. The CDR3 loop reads CASSLGGGLVSGNTIYF. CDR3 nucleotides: TGCGCCAGCAGCTTGGGTGGCGGGCTCGTCTCTGGAAACACCATATATTTT.

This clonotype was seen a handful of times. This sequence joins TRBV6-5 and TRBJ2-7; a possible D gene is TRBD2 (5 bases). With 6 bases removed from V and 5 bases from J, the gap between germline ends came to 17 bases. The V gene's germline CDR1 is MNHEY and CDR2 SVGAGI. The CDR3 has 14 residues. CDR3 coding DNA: TGTGCCAGCAGGCGGGCCTCAATCGACCACGAGCAGTACTTC. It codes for CASRRASIDHEQYF.

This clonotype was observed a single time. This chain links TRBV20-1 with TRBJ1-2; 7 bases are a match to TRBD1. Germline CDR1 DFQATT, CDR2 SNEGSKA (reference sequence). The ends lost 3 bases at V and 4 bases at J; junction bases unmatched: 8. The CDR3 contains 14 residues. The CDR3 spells CSASKTGDGYGYTF. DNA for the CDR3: TGCAGTGCTAGTAAAACAGGGGATGGCTATGGCTACACCTTC.

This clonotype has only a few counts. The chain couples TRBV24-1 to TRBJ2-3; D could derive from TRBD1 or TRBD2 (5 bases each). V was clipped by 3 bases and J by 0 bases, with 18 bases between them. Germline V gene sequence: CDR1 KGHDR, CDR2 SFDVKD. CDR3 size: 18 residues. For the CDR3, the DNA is TGTGCCACCAGTGATCCCTCAGTCCGGGACCGGAGCACAGATACGCAGTATTTT. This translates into CATSDPSVRDRSTDTQYF.

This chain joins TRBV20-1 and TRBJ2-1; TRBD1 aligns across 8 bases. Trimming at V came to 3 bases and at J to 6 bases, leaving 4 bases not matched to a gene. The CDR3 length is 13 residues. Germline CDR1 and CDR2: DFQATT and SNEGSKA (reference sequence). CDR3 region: CSASLDRGNEQFF. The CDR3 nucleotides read TGCAGTGCTAGCCTAGACAGGGGCAATGAGCAGTTCTTC.

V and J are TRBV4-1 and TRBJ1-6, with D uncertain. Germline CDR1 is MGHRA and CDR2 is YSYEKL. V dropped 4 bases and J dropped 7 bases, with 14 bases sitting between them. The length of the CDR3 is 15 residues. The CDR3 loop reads CASSPRAGLNSPLHF. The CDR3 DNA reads TGCGCCAGCAGCCCCCGGGCAGGTCTGAATTCACCCCTCCACTTT.

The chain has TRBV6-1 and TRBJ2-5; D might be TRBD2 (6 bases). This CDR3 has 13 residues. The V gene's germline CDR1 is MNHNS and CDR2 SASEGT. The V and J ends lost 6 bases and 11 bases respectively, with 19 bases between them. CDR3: CASREGPAWVQYF. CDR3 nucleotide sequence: TGTGCCAGCAGGGAGGGGCCGGCCTGGGTTCAGTACTTC.

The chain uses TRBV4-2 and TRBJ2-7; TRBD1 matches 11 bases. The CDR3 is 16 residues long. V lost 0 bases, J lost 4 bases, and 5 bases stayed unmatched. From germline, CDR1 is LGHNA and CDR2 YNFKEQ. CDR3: CASSQEEGTGGYEQYF. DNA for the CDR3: TGTGCCAGCAGCCAAGAGGAGGGGACAGGGGGTTACGAGCAGTACTTC.

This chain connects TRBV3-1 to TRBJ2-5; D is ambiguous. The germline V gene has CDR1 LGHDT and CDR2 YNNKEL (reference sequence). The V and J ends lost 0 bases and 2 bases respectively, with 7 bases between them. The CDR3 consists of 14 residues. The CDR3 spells CASSQDQAQETQYF. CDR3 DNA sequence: TGTGCCAGCAGCCAAGACCAAGCGCAAGAGACCCAGTACTTC.

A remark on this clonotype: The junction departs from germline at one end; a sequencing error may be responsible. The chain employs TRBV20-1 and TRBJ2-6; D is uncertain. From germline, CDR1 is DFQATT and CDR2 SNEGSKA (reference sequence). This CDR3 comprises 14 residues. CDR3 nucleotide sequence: TGCAGTGCTAGGCGTATGTCTGAGGCCAACGTCCTGACTTTC. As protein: CSARRMSEANVLTF.

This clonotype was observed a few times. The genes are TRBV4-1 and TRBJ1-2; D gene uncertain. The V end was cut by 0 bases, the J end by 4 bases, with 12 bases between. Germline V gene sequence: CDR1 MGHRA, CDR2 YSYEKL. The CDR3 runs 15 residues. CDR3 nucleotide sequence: TGCGCCAGCAGCCAAGAGAGCGGGGTGGGCTATGGCTACACCTTC. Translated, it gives CASSQESGVGYGYTF.

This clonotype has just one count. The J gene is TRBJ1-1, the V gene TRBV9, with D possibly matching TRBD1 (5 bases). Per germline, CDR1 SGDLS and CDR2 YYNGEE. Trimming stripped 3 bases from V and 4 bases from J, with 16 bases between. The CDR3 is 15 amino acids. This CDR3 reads CASSADPDGTTEAFF. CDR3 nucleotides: TGTGCCAGCAGCGCGGACCCCGACGGGACCACTGAAGCTTTCTTT.

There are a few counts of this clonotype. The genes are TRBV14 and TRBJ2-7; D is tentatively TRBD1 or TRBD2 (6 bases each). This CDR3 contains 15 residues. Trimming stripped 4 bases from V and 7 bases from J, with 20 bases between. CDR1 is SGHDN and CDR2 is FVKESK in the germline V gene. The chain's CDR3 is CASSLNPGAVREQYF. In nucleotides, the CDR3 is TGTGCCAGCAGCCTAAACCCGGGGGCGGTGAGAGAGCAGTACTTC. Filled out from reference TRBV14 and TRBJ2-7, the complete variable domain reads EAGVTQFPSHSVIEKGQTVTLRCDPISGHDNLYWYRRVMGKEIKFLLHFVKESKQDESGMPNNRFLAERTGGTYSTLKVQPAELEDSGVYFCASSLNPGAVREQYFGPGTRLTVT.

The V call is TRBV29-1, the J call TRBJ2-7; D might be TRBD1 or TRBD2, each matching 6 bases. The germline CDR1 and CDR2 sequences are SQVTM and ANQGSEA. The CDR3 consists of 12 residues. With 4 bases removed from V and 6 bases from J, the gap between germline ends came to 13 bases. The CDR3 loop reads CSVVGGRGEQYF. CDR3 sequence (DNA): TGCAGCGTTGTTGGGGGGCGAGGCGAGCAGTACTTC.